The 2 T cell receptor beta chains listed next were all sequenced from one sample in a study of T cell repertoires in cytomegalovirus infection. These receptors lack a known antigen. TCRdb reprocessed the reads with MiXCR, giving one entry per CDR3 protein. The sample lists over 45,000 distinct CDR3 sequences; around 20% were seen once. Sample: CD8+ T cells from cultured PBMCs, taken from culture after CMV antigen stimulation. The receptors stem from a human donor in good health (CMV status not recorded). Some clones in this sample may be carry-over from other donors' samples.

The sample holds one count of this clonotype. The chain is built from TRBV6-5 and TRBJ1-5; D uncertain. This CDR3 region has 14 residues. Trimming took 6 bases from V and 1 from J, leaving 10 bases between them. Per germline, CDR1 MNHEY and CDR2 SVGAGI. As DNA, the CDR3 is TGTGCCAGCAGGGATGACGGAAGCAATCAGCCCCAGCATTTT. It translates to CASRDDGSNQPQHF.

This clonotype was observed at least ten times. This chain uses TRBV7-3 with TRBJ2-1; TRBD1 matches at 7 bases. The ends lost 3 bases at V and 9 bases at J; junction bases unmatched: 14. CDR1 SGHTA and CDR2 FQGTGA come from the germline V gene. The length of the CDR3 is 16 residues. CDR3 nucleotides: TGTGCCAGCAGCTTCTATTGGAAACGGGACAGACGTGAGCAGTTCTTC. Its translation is CASSFYWKRDRREQFF.